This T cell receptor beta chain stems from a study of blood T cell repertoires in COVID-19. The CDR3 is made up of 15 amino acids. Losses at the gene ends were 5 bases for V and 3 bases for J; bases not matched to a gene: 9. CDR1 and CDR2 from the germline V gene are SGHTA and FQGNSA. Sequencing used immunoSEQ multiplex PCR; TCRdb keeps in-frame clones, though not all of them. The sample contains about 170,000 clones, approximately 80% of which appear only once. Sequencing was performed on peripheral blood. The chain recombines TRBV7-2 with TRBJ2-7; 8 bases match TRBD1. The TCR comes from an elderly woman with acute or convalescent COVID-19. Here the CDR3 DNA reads TGTGCCAGCAGCCAAACCCCACAGGGGGTCTACGAGCAGTACTTC. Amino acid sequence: CASSQTPQGVYEQYF.